This passage covers 3 T cell receptor beta chains from one sample sequenced in a study of cytomegalovirus exposure and HLA in healthy donors. Primers for the PCR totalled 60 Vbeta and 13 Jbeta. Produced via immunoSEQ multiplex PCR; TCRdb's table is partial and in-frame only. Seen here are about 93,000 clones, around 81% observed once, and the top ten hold 0.5% to 0.65%. The sample taken for sequencing was PBMCs. These receptors were taken from a man between 25 and 39 years old in good health and CMV-seronegative.

V usage is TRBV18 and J usage is TRBJ2-7; TRBD1 matches at 8 bases. Germline V gene lookup returns CDR1 KGHSH and CDR2 LQKENI. This CDR3 contains 13 residues. J gave up 4 bases and V 4 bases, and 3 bases lay outside the gene matches. The CDR3 DNA reads TGTGCCAGCTCACTGGGACAGGTTTACGAGCAGTACGTC. Amino acids: CASSLGQVYEQYV.

V is TRBV19 and J is TRBJ2-1; D is possibly TRBD1 (5 bases). Looked up from germline, CDR1 is LNHDA and CDR2 is SQIVND (reference sequence). Trimming left V 7 bases short and J 6 bases short, with 19 bases between. The CDR3 spans 15 residues. Here the CDR3 reads CASTISGSWSNEQFF. As DNA, the CDR3 is TGTGCCAGTACCATATCAGGGTCTTGGAGCAATGAGCAGTTCTTC.

Written as DNA, the CDR3 is TGTGCCAGCAGCTTAGTTTCGGGAACCTACGAGCAGTACTTC. Residues: CASSLVSGTYEQYF. The V call is TRBV7-2, the J call TRBJ2-7; possibly TRBD2 for D (5 bases). This CDR3 contains 14 residues. Germline V gene data show CDR1 as SGHTA and CDR2 as FQGNSA. Trimming pared 1 base from V and 2 bases from J, leaving 9 bases between.